This T cell receptor (beta chain) was retrieved from a study of CD8+ T cells in alopecia areata. Looking at the study overall: Treated patients were given oral tofacitinib, which was dosed at 5 to 10 mg twice daily. Points from the study as a whole: Resident alphabeta T cells of normal skin are also sequenced in scalp samples. It was lesional scalp, especially alopecia totalis/universalis, that showed higher clonality than normal scalp.

Samples from alopecia areata patients were lesional scalp punch biopsies and peripheral blood. The germline V gene encodes CDR1 SGDLS and CDR2 YYNGEE. Trimming took off 7 bases at V and 4 bases at J, with 17 bases between the two ends. There are 14 residues in the CDR3. Remarks on this clone: Its antigen is not identified.

TCR sequencing used cDNA made by reverse transcription of extracted RNA. Produced via immunoSEQ multiplex PCR; TCRdb's table is partial and in-frame only. The sample has just over 150,000 clones, about 51% seen once; the top ten hold less than 20%. The input for sequencing was CD8+ T cells sorted from blood, taken at week 0. The sequence was obtained from a human donor with alopecia areata. The J gene is TRBJ1-2, the V gene TRBV9, with D possibly matching TRBD1 (5 bases). CDR3 in DNA: TGTGCCAGCCAGGCCTCGGGGGTTTTCTATGGCTACACCTTC. The encoded protein is CASQASGVFYGYTF.